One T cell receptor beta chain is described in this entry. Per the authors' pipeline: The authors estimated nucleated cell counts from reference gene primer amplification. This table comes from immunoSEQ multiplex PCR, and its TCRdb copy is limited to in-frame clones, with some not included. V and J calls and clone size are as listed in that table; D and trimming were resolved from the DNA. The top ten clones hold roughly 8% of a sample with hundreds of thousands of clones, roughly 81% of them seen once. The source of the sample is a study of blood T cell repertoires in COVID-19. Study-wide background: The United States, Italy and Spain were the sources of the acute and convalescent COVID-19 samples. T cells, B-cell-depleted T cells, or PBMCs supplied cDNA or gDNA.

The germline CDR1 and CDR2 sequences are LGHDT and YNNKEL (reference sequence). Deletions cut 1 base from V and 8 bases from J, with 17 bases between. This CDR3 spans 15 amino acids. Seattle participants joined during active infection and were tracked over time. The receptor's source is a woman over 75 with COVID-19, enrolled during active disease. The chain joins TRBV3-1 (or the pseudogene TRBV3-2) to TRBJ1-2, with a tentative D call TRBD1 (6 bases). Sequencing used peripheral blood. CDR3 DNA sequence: TGTGCCAGCAGCCAAGCGGCACAGGGCCGGAGCGGCTACACCTTC. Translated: CASSQAAQGRSGYTF.